The sample holds one count of the clone carrying this T cell receptor beta chain. Per the study methods: Estimation of nucleated cell counts was performed using reference gene primer amplification. The assay was immunoSEQ multiplex PCR, and TCRdb's table has in-frame clones only and misses some. The V and J calls and clone size were taken over from that table, and D and trimming were inferred from the DNA. The sample lists some 110,000 clones, roughly 85% seen once, with over 1.2% in the top ten. These data belong to a study of blood T cell repertoires in COVID-19. At the level of the study: From the United States, Italy and Spain came samples of acute and convalescent COVID-19. PBMCs, B-cell-depleted T cells, or T cells provided the cDNA or gDNA that made up the material.

V was pared by 7 bases and J by 8 bases, with 23 bases between. The germline V gene has CDR1 SGHTA and CDR2 FQGNSA. CDR3 length: 15 residues. V usage is TRBV7-2 and J usage is TRBJ1-2; D remains ambiguous. The sample taken for sequencing was peripheral blood. The TCR was taken from a man aged 35 to 55 with acute or convalescent COVID-19. CDR3 nucleotide sequence: TGTGCCAGCACCCTCGGACCTTCTTCTTCGGGAGGCTACACCTTC. Its protein is CASTLGPSSSGGYTF.